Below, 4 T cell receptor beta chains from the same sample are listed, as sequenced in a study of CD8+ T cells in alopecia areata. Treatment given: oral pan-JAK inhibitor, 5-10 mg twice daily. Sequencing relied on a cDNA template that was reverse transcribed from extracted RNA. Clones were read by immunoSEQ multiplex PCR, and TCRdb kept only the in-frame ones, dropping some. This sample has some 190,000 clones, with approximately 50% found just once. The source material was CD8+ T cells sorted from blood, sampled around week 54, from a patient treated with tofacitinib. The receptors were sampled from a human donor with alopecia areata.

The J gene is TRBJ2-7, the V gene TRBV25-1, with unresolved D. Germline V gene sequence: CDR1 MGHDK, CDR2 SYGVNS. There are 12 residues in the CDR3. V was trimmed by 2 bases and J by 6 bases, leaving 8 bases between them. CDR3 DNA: TGTGCCAGCAGTGAAACGGCATCCGAGCAGTACTTC. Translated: CASSETASEQYF.

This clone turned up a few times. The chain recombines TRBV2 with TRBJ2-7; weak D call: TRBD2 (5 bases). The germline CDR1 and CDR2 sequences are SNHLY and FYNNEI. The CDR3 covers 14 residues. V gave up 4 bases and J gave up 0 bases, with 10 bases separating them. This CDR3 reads CASSVLSGSYEQYF. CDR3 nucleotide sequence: TGTGCCAGCAGTGTCCTCAGCGGCTCCTACGAGCAGTACTTC.

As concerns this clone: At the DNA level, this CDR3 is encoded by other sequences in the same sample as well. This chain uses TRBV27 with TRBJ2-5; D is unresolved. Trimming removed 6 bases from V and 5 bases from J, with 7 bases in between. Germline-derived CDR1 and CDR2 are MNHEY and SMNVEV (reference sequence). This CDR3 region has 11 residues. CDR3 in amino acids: CASSAGETQYF. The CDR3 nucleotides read TGTGCCAGCAGCGCTGGGGAGACCCAGTACTTC.

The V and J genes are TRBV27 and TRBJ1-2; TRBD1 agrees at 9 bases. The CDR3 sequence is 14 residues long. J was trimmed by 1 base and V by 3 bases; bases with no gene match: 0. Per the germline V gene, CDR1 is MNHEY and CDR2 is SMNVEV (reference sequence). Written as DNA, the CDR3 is TGTGCCAGCAGTTTGGACAGGGGTAACTATGGCTACACCTTC. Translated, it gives CASSLDRGNYGYTF.